One and the same sample provided the 5 T cell receptor beta chains below, sequenced in a study of T cell changes during pregnancy in multiple sclerosis. The data were produced by immunoSEQ multiplex PCR, yet TCRdb's version contains in-frame clones alone and is incomplete. This sample yields 90,000 or so clones, of which 91% are seen a single time; around 0.93% belongs to the top ten. Sequences were derived from peripheral blood, sampled before pregnancy. Source of these receptors: a female donor with multiple sclerosis, enrolled in a pregnancy study.

DNA of the CDR3: TGTGCCAGCAGCGTAGTCGGACTAGCGGGCTACAATGAGCAGTTCTTC. Amino acid sequence: CASSVVGLAGYNEQFF. The gene calls are TRBV9 and TRBJ2-1, with 11 nucleotides matching TRBD2. The CDR3 covers 16 residues. J gave up 3 bases and V 0 bases, and 2 bases lay outside the gene matches. Germline CDR1 is SGDLS and CDR2 is YYNGEE.

The genes are TRBV10-3 and TRBJ2-7; 8 bases are shared with TRBD2. The CDR3 length is 14 residues. Trimming cost V 3 bases and J 4 bases; bases outside gene matches: 5. Germline values: CDR1 ENHRY, CDR2 SYGVKD. CDR3 sequence (DNA): TGTGCCATCAGTGATACGGGAGGGCGGTACGAGCAGTACTTC. This sequence encodes CAISDTGGRYEQYF.

The chain employs TRBV9 and TRBJ1-1; a possible D gene is TRBD1 (5 bases). Germline V gives CDR1 SGDLS, CDR2 YYNGEE. This CDR3 has 15 amino acids. V lost 3 bases and J 5 bases, leaving 17 bases between the germline ends. CDR3 DNA sequence: TGTGCCAGCAGCGCAACACCACTTGGGGGGACTGAAGCTTTCTTT. Translation: CASSATPLGGTEAFF.

This clone was seen just once. The V call is TRBV4-3, the J call TRBJ1-1; perhaps TRBD1 as D (5 bases). The V gene's germline CDR1 is LGHNA and CDR2 YSLEER. The CDR3 is made up of 13 amino acids. Trimming took 4 bases from V and 2 from J, leaving 8 bases between them. The chain's CDR3 is CASSPDTNTEAFF. The CDR3 nucleotides read TGCGCCAGCAGCCCGGACACCAACACTGAAGCTTTCTTT.

The chain links TRBV2 to TRBJ1-2, with D perhaps matching TRBD1 (6 bases). CDR1 SNHLY and CDR2 FYNNEI come from the germline V gene. Trimming took off 2 bases at V and 7 bases at J, with 14 bases between the two ends. CDR3 size: 14 residues. DNA of the CDR3: TGTGCCAGCAGTGAAAGGACAGCCTATGGTGGCTACACCTTC. It encodes CASSERTAYGGYTF.